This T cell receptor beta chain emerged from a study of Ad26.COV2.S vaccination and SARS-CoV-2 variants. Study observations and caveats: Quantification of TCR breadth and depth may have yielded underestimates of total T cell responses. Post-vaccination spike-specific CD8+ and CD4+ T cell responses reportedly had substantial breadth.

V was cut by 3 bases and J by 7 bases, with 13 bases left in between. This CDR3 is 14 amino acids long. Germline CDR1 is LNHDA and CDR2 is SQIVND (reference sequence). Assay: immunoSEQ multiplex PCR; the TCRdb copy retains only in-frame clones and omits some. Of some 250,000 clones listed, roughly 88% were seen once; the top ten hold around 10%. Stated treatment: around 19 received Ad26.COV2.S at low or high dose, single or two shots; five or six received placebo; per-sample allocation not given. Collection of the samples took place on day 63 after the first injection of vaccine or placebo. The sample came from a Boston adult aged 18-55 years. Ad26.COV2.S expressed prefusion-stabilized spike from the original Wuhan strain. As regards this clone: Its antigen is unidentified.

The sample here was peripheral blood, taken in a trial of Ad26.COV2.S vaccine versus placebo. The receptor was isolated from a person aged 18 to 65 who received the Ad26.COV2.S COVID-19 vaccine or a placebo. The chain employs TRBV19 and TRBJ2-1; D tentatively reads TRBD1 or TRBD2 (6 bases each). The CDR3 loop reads CASSISGAQNEQFF. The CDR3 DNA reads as TGTGCCAGTAGTATTTCGGGGGCGCAAAATGAGCAGTTCTTC.